The sequence of this T cell receptor (beta chain) was determined in a study of long-term antiretroviral therapy in people with HIV. Per donor, a minimum of one pre-ART and a minimum of two post-ART PBMC samples were available. There were about 1-10 million cryopreserved PBMC in the samples before DNA extraction. With regard to this clone: Antigen: not known.

General study results and limits: With ART, diversity went up but was still lower than in transplant donor controls.

Run at survey level, the immunoSEQ assay was version v3.0. Sequencing set out to capture about 40,000-55,000 T-cell genomes per sample. This table comes from immunoSEQ multiplex PCR, and its TCRdb copy is limited to in-frame clones, with some not included. Counted here are some 28,000 clones, roughly 95% occurring once; the ten biggest clones make up around 8%. This sample comprised unsorted PBMCs, obtained more than 6 years after starting antiretroviral therapy. This clonotype was sampled from a man under 40 with HIV.

CDR3 region: CAWQGQRNTIYF. In DNA, the CDR3 is TGTGCCTGGCAAGGACAGCGAAACACCATATATTTT. The chain is built from TRBV30 and TRBJ1-3, with D possibly TRBD1 on 6 matching bases. The CDR3 is 12 amino acids. The V and J ends lost 5 bases and 5 bases respectively, with 10 bases between them. Germline values: CDR1 GTSNPN, CDR2 SVGIG (reference sequence).